This TCR beta chain emerged from a study of OX40 agonist ivuxolimab in advanced cancers. General study findings and limits: Expanded clones belonging to CD8+ T cells outnumbered, on average, those of CD4+.

About this clone itself: The antigen is unknown.

Sequenced by immunoSEQ multiplex PCR; TCRdb stores in-frame clones only, minus some. The table lists approximately 44,000 clones, under 90% of them singletons, with about 10% in the top ten. The sequence came from an adult with an advanced solid tumor such as melanoma, head and neck, liver or kidney cancer. Sample: CD4+ or CD8+ T cells sorted from blood, taken in a trial of the OX40 agonist ivuxolimab.

In DNA, the CDR3 is TGTGCCAGCAGTCGGACAGGGGGCTTCGCAGATACGCAGTATTTT. Its translation is CASSRTGGFADTQYF. The chain couples TRBV6-5 to TRBJ2-3; TRBD1 agrees at 11 bases. J gave up 4 bases and V 5 bases, and 5 bases lay outside the gene matches. The CDR3 has 15 residues. CDR1 is MNHEY and CDR2 is SVGAGI in the germline V gene.